A selection of T cell receptor beta chains follows, all from one sample in a study of T cell responses to AZD1222 COVID-19 vaccine. Here immunoSEQ multiplex PCR was the method, and the copy in TCRdb shows in-frame clones only, minus some. There are about 84,000 clones in the sample; approximately 85% occur only once, and 12% lies in the top ten. Specimen: peripheral blood, collected 28 days after the second AZD1222 dose. The origin of the receptors is an adult who received the AZD1222 COVID-19 vaccine. The CDR3 runs from the conserved cysteine through the conserved F or W. A D gene is named only where the DNA matches it firmly. The listing skips clone size in some rows; elsewhere it reads once, few, many or a size class.

abundance | j_gene | d_gene | v_gene | CDR3aa | CDR3nt
. | TRBJ2-2 | . | TRBV11-3 | CASSLGTVNTGELFF | TGTGCCAGCAGCTTAGGGACAGTGAACACCGGGGAGCTGTTTTTT
. | TRBJ2-6 | . | TRBV7-2 | CASSLKSSGANVLTF | TGTGCCAGCAGCTTAAAGTCCTCTGGGGCCAACGTCCTGACTTTC
. | TRBJ2-2 | TRBD1 | TRBV4-2 | CASSLVDRDAGELFF | TGTGCCAGCAGCCTAGTAGACAGGGACGCCGGGGAGCTGTTTTTT
. | TRBJ1-3 | . | TRBV3-1/TRBV3-2 | CASSQGASGDNSGNTIYF | TGTGCCAGCAGCCAAGGGGCGAGTGGAGACAACTCTGGAAACACCATATATTTT
few | TRBJ2-7 | . | TRBV5-4 | CASSLTRVGGEQYF | TGTGCCAGCAGCTTGACCAGAGTAGGTGGCGAGCAGTACTTC
. | TRBJ2-5 | . | TRBV11-2 | CASSPRGGTAETQYF | TGTGCCAGCAGCCCCCGGGGTGGGACCGCCGAGACCCAGTACTTC
. | TRBJ2-3 | . | TRBV24-1 | CATSDAKGLTDTQYF | TGTGCCACCAGTGATGCGAAGGGGCTAACAGATACGCAGTATTTT
. | TRBJ1-6 | . | TRBV2 | CASYRETGSPLHF | TGTGCCAGCTACAGGGAGACTGGTTCACCCCTCCACTTT
. | TRBJ2-1 | . | TRBV5-5 | CASVGYGEQFF | TGTGCCAGCGTCGGGTACGGTGAGCAGTTCTTC
. | TRBJ2-5 | . | TRBV28 | CASSKNRAQETQYF | TGTGCCAGCAGCAAAAACAGGGCCCAAGAGACCCAGTACTTC
. | TRBJ1-6 | TRBD1 | TRBV4-1 | CASSQGIVNRGFNNSPLHF | TGCGCCAGCAGCCAAGGAATCGTAAACAGGGGGTTTAATAATTCACCCCTCCACTTT
. | TRBJ2-5 | . | TRBV5-6 | CASSLIGGQETQYF | TGTGCCAGCAGCTTGATCGGAGGGCAAGAGACCCAGTACTTC
. | TRBJ2-7 | . | TRBV14 | CASSHLDSPYEQYF | TGTGCCAGCAGCCACCTCGACAGTCCCTACGAGCAGTACTTC
. | TRBJ2-1 | TRBD2 | TRBV6-4 | CASNNSGANEQFF | TGTGCCAGCAATAATAGCGGGGCGAATGAGCAGTTCTTC
few | TRBJ1-5 | . | TRBV19 | CASSSDSAPDQPQHF | TGTGCCAGTAGTAGCGACAGCGCCCCCGACCAGCCCCAGCATTTT